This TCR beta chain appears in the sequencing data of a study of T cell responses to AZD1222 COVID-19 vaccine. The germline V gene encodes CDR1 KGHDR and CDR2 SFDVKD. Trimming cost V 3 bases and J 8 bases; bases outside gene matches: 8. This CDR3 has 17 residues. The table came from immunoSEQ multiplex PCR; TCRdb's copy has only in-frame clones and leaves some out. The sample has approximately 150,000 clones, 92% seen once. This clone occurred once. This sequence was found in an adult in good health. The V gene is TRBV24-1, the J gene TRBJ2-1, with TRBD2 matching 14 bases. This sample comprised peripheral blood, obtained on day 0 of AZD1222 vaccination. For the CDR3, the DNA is TGTGCCACCAGTGATCATCAGACTAGCGGGAGGGCAGATGAGCAGTTCTTC. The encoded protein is CATSDHQTSGRADEQFF.